This T cell receptor (beta chain) is drawn from a study of metastatic and nonmetastatic thyroid tumors. V lost 0 bases and J lost 4; bases outside the gene matches: 4. In germline, CDR1 is LGHNA, CDR2 YNFKEQ. The CDR3 spans 16 residues. MiXCR re-clonotyped the PCR reads for TCRdb. The sample holds roughly 15,000 clones, around a third seen once. Nobody among the patients had been given any treatment before thyroid surgery. The sequencing input was tumor tissue. The chain employs TRBV4-2 and TRBJ2-3; 10 nucleotides agree with TRBD2. This receptor was obtained from a female donor with papillary thyroid cancer or a benign thyroid nodule (not recorded which). Some clones in this sample may be carry-over from other donors' samples. CDR3 loop: CASSQEASGSPDTQYF. The CDR3 DNA follows: TGTGCCAGCAGCCAAGAAGCTAGCGGGAGCCCAGATACGCAGTATTTT.